This T cell receptor (beta chain) is drawn from a study of blood T cell repertoires in COVID-19. Clones were read by immunoSEQ multiplex PCR, and TCRdb kept only the in-frame ones, dropping some. The sample contains 98,000 or so clones, roughly 82% of which appear only once. V trimming: 3 bases; J trimming: 6 bases; junction bases outside the gene matches: 8. This CDR3 spans 15 amino acids. Germline assignment: CDR1 SGDLS and CDR2 YYNGEE. This chain links TRBV9 with TRBJ2-2; 7 nucleotides agree with TRBD2. The material sequenced was peripheral blood. This clonotype was sampled from a man in his sixties with acute or convalescent COVID-19. This chain's CDR3 is CASSGGLVGAGELFF. The DNA for the CDR3 is TGTGCCAGCAGCGGCGGACTAGTGGGGGCCGGGGAGCTGTTTTTT.